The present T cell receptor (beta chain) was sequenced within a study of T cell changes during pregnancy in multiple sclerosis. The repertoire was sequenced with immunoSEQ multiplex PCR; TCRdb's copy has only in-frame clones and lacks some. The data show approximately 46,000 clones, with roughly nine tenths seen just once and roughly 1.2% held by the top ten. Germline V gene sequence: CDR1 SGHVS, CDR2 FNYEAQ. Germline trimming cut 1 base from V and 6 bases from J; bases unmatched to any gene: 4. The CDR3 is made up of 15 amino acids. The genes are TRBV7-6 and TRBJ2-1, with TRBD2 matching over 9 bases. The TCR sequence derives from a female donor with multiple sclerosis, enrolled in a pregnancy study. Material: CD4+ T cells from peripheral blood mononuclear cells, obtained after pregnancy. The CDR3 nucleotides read TGTGCCAGCAGCTTAGTTCTAGCGGGAAGCAATGAGCAGTTCTTC. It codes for CASSLVLAGSNEQFF.